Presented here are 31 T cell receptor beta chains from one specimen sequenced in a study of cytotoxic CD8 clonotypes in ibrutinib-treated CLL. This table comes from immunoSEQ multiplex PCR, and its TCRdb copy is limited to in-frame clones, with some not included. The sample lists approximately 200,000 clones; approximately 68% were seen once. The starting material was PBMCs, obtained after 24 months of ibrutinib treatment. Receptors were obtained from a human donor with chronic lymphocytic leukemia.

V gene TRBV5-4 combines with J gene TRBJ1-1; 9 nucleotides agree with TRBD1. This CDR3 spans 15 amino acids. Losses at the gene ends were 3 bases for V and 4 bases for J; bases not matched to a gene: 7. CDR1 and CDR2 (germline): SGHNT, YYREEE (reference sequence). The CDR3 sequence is CASSSSNRGPTEAFF. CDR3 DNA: TGTGCCAGCAGCTCGTCAAACAGGGGGCCCACTGAAGCTTTCTTT.

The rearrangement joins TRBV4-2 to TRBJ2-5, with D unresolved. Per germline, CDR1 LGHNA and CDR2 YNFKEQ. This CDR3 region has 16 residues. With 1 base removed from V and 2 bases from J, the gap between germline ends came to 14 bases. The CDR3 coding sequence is TGTGCCAGCAGCCAAGTAGAAGTAGGTCGTCAAGAGACCCAGTACTTC. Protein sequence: CASSQVEVGRQETQYF.

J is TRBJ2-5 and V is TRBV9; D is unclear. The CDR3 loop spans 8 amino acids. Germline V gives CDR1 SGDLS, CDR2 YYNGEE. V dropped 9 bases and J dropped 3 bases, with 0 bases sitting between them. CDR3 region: CAKETQYF. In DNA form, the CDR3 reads TGTGCCAAAGAGACCCAGTACTTC.

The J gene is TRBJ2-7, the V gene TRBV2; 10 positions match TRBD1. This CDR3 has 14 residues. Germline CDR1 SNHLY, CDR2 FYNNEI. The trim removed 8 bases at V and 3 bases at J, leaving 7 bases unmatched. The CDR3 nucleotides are TGTGCCAGCGCGGGACAGGGGCTAAGCTACGAGCAGTACTTC. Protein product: CASAGQGLSYEQYF.

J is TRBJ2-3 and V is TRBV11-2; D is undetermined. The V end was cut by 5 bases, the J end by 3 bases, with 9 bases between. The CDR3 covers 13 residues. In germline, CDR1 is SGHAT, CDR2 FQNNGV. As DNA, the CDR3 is TGTGCCAGCAGCACGAGCTTTACAGATACGCAGTATTTT. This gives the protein CASSTSFTDTQYF.

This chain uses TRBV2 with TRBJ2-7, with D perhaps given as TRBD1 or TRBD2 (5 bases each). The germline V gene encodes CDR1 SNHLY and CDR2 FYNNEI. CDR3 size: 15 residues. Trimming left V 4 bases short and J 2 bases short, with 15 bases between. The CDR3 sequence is CASSVHRDGTYEQYF. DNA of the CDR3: TGTGCCAGCAGTGTTCACCGGGACGGGACCTACGAGCAGTACTTC.

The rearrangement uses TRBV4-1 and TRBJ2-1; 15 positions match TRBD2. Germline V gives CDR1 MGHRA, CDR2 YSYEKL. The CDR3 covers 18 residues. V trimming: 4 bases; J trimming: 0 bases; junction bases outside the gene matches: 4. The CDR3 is CASSRGLAGGNSYNEQFF. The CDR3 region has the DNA TGCGCCAGCAGCCGCGGACTAGCGGGAGGGAACTCCTACAATGAGCAGTTCTTC.

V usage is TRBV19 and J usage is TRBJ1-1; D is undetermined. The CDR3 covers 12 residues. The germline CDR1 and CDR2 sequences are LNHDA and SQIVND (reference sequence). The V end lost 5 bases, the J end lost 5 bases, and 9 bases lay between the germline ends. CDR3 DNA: TGTGCCAGTAGTTGGGTGGGAACTGAAGCTTTCTTT. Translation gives CASSWVGTEAFF.

DNA for the CDR3: TGCGCCAGCAGCCGAAGACTAGCGGGAAACACAGATACGCAGTATTTT. Translation gives CASSRRLAGNTDTQYF. V is TRBV4-3 and J is TRBJ2-3; TRBD2 matches 11 bases. The CDR3 totals 16 residues. Germline CDR1 LGHNA, CDR2 YSLEER. Germline trimming cut 4 bases from V and 2 bases from J; bases unmatched to any gene: 5.

The CDR3 region has the DNA TGTGCCAGCAGTGCCAGACTAGCGGGGCTGAACACCGGGGAGCTGTTTTTT. Translating gives CASSARLAGLNTGELFF. V usage is TRBV6-1 and J usage is TRBJ2-2, with TRBD2 identical over 11 bases. This CDR3 comprises 17 residues. Germline V gene sequence: CDR1 MNHNS, CDR2 SASEGT. V shed 4 bases and J 1 base; nucleotides not matched to a gene: 5.

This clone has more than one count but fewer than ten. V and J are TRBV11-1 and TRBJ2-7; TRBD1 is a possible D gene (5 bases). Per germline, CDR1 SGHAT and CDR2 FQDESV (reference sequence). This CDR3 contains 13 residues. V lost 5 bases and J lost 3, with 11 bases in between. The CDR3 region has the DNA TGTGCCAGCAGCAGACAGTTGAACTACGAGCAGTACTTC. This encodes CASSRQLNYEQYF.

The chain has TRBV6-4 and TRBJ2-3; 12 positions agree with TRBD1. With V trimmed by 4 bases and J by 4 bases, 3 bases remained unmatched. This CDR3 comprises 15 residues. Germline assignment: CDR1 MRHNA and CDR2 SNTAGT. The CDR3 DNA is TGTGCCAGCAGTGCCGGGACAGGGGGCGCAGATACGCAGTATTTT. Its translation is CASSAGTGGADTQYF.

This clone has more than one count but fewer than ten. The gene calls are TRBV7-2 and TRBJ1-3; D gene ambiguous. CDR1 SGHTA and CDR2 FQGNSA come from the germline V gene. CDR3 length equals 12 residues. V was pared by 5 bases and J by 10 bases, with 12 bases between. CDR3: CASSLVPGTIYF. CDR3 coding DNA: TGTGCCAGCAGCCTGGTCCCCGGGACCATATATTTT. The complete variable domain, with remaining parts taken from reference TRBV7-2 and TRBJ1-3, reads GAGVSQSPSNKVTEKGKDVELRCDPISGHTALYWYRQSLGQGLEFLIYFQGNSAPDKSGLPSDRFSAERTGGSVSTLTIQRTQQEDSAVYLCASSLVPGTIYFGEGSWLTVV.

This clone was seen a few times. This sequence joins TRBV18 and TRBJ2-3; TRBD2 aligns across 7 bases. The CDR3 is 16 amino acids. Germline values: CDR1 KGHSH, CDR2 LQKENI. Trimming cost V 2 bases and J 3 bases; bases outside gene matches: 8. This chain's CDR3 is CASSPSLASRTDTQYF. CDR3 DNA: TGTGCCAGCTCACCATCACTAGCGTCAAGGACAGATACGCAGTATTTT.

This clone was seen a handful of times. Here the CDR3 reads CASHKDRDNEKLFF. The CDR3 DNA reads as TGTGCCAGTCACAAGGACAGGGATAATGAAAAACTGTTTTTT. This chain joins TRBV19 and TRBJ1-4, with TRBD1 matching over 8 bases. Germline CDR1 reads LNHDA; CDR2 reads SQIVND (reference sequence). This CDR3 comprises 14 residues. The junction had 6 bases not matched to a gene; V was cut back by 8 bases and J by 4 bases.

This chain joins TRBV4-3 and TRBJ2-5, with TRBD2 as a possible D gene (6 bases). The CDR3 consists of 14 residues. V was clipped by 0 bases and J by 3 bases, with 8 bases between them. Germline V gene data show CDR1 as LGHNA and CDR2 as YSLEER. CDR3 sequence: CASSQDPGEETQYF. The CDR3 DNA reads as TGCGCCAGCAGCCAAGATCCGGGGGAAGAGACCCAGTACTTC.

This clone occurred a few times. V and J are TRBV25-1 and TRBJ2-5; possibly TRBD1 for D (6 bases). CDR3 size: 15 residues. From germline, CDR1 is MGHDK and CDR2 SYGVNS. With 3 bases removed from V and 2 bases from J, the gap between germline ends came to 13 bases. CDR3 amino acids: CASSDWGQAQETQYF. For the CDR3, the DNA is TGTGCCAGCAGTGATTGGGGACAAGCGCAAGAGACCCAGTACTTC.

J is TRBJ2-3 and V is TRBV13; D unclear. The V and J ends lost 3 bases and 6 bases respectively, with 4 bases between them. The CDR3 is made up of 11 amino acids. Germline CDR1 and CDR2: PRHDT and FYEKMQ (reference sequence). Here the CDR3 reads CASSFSDTQYF. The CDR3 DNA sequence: TGTGCCAGCAGCTTTTCCGATACGCAGTATTTT.

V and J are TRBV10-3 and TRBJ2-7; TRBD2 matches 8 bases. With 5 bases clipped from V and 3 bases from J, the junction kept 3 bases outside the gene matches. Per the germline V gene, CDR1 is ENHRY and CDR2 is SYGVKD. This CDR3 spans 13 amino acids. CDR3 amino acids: CAISPTSGYEQYF. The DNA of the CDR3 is TGTGCCATCAGTCCTACTAGCGGCTACGAGCAGTACTTC.

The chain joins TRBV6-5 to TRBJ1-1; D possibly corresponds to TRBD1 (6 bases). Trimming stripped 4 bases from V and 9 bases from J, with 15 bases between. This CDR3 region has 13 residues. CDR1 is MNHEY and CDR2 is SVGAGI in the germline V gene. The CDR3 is CASSSPWTVKAFF. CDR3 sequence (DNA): TGTGCCAGCAGTTCGCCCTGGACAGTGAAAGCTTTCTTT.

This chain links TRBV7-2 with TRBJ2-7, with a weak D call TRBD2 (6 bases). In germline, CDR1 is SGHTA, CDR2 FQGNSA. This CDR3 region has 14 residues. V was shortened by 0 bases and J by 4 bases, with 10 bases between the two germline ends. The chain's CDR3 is CASSLAGLPYEQYF. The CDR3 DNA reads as TGTGCCAGCAGCTTAGCGGGACTCCCATACGAGCAGTACTTC.

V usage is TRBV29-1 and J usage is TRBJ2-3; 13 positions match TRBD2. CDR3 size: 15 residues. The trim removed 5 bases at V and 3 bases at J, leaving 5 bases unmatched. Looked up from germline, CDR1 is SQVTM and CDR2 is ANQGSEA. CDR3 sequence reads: CSVRGLAGITDTQYF. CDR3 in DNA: TGCAGCGTTCGGGGACTAGCGGGAATAACAGATACGCAGTATTTT.

Written as DNA, the CDR3 is TGTGCCAGCAGCTTGGTATCAGGGGAGGATGGCTACACCTTC. Residues: CASSLVSGEDGYTF. The J gene is TRBJ1-2, the V gene TRBV5-4; the D gene is possibly TRBD1 (6 bases). Trimming took 0 bases from V and 6 from J, leaving 12 bases between them. Germline V gene lookup returns CDR1 SGHNT and CDR2 YYREEE (reference sequence). The CDR3 loop spans 14 amino acids.

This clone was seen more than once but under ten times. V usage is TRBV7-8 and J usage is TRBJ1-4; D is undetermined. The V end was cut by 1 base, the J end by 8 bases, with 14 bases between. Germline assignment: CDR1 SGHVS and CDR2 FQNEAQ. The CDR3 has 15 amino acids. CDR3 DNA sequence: TGTGCCAGCAGCTTAGATACGGGTGGTATCGAAAAACTGTTTTTT. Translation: CASSLDTGGIEKLFF.

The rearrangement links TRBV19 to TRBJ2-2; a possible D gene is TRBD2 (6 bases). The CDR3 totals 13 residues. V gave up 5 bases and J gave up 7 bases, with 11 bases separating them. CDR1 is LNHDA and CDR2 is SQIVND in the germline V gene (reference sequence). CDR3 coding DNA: TGTGCCAGTAGTCCCGGGAGCCTCGGGGAGCTGTTTTTT. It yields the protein CASSPGSLGELFF.

The CDR3 coding sequence is TGTGCTAGTGGATTACCTAACGGGACAGGGTATTCAGCTTTCTTT. Residues: CASGLPNGTGYSAFF. The chain joins TRBV12-5 to TRBJ1-1; TRBD1 matches at 9 bases. The CDR3 consists of 15 residues. Germline lookup yields CDR1 LGHNT and CDR2 FRNRAP. Trimming took 6 bases from V and 10 from J; bases not matched to a gene: 15.

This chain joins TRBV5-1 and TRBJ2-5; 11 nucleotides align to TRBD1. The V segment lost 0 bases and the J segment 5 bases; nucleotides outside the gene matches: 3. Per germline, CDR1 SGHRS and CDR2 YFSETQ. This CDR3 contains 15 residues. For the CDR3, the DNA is TGCGCCAGCAGCTTGGGGACAGGGGGCTTTGAGACCCAGTACTTC. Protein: CASSLGTGGFETQYF.

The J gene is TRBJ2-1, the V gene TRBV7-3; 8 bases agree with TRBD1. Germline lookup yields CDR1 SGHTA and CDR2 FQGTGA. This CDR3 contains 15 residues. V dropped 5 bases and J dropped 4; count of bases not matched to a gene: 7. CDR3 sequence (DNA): TGTGCCAGCAGCCCGGACAGGGACAAATACAATGAGCAGTTCTTC. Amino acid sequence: CASSPDRDKYNEQFF.

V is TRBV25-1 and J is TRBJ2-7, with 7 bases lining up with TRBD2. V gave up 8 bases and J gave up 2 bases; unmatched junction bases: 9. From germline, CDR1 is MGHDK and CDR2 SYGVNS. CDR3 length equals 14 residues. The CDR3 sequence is CASSPPSGTYEQYF. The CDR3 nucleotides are TGTGCCAGCTCTCCGCCTAGCGGAACCTACGAGCAGTACTTC.

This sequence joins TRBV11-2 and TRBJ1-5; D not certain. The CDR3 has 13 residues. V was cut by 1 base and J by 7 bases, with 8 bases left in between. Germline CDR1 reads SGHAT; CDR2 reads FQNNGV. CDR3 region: CASSLVRFQPQHF. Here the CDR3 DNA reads TGTGCCAGCAGCTTAGTGAGGTTCCAGCCCCAGCATTTT.

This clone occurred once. CDR3 DNA: TGTGCCAGCAGTGAAACGAAGAGCTCCTATAATTCACCCCTCCACTTT. This codes for CASSETKSSYNSPLHF. The J gene is TRBJ1-6, the V gene TRBV2; D is ambiguous. With 2 bases removed from V and 0 bases from J, the gap between germline ends came to 8 bases. CDR3 length: 16 residues. Germline lookup yields CDR1 SNHLY and CDR2 FYNNEI.